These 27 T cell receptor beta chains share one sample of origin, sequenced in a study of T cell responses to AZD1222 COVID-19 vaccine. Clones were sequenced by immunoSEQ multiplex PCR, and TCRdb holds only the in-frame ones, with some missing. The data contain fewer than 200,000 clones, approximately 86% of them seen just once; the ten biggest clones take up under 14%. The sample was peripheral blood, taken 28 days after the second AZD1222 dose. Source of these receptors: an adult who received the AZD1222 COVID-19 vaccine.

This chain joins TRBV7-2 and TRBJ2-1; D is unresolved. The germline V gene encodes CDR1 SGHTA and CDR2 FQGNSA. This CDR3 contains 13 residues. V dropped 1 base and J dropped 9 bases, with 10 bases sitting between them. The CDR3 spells CASSLDVGGEQFF. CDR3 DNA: TGTGCCAGCAGCTTAGATGTCGGTGGTGAGCAGTTCTTC. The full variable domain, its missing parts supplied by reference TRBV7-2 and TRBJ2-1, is GAGVSQSPSNKVTEKGKDVELRCDPISGHTALYWYRQSLGQGLEFLIYFQGNSAPDKSGLPSDRFSAERTGGSVSTLTIQRTQQEDSAVYLCASSLDVGGEQFFGPGTRLTVL.

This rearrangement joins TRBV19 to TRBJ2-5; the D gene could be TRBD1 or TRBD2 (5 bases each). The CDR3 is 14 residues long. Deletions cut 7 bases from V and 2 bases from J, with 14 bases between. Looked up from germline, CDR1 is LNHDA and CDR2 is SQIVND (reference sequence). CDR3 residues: CASTSPGLQETQYF. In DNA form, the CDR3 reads TGTGCCAGTACCTCCCCGGGGCTTCAAGAGACCCAGTACTTC. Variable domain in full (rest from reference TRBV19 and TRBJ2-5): DGGITQSPKYLFRKEGQNVTLSCEQNLNHDAMYWYRQDPGQGLRLIYYSQIVNDFQKGDIAEGYSVSREKKESFPLTVTSAQKNPTAFYLCASTSPGLQETQYFGPGTRLLVL.

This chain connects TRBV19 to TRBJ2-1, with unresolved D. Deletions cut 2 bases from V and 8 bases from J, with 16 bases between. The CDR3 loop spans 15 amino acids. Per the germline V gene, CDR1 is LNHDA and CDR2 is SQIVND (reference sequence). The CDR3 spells CASSILGSLVDEQFF. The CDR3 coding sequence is TGTGCCAGTAGTATACTGGGGTCCCTCGTCGATGAGCAGTTCTTC.

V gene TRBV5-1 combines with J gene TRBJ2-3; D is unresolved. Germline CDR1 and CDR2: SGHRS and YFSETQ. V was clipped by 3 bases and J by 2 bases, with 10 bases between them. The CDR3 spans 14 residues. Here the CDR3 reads CASSWQEATDTQYF. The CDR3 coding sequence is TGCGCCAGCAGCTGGCAGGAAGCCACAGATACGCAGTATTTT.

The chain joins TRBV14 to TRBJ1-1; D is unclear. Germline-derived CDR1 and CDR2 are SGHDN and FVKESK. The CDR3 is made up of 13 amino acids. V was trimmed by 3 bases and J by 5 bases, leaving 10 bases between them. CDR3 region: CASSQGLLTEAFF. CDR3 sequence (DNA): TGTGCCAGCAGCCAGGGTCTTCTAACTGAAGCTTTCTTT.

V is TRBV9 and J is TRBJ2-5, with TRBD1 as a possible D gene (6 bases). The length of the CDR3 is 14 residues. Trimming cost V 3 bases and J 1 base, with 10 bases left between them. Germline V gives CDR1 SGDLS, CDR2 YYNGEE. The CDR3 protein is CASSGGTIQETQYF. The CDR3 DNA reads TGTGCCAGCAGCGGTGGGACAATCCAAGAGACCCAGTACTTC.

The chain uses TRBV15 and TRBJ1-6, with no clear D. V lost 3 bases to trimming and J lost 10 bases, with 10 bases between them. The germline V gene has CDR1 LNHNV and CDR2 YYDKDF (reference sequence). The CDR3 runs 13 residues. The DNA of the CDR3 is TGTGCCACCAGCAGTTTCACGGAGTCACCCCTCCACTTT. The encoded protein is CATSSFTESPLHF.

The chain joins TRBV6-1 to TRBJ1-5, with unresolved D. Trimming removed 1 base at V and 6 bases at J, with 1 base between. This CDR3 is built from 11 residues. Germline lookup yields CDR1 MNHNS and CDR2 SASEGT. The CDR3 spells CASSEGQPQHF. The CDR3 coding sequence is TGTGCCAGCAGTGAAGGTCAGCCCCAGCATTTT.

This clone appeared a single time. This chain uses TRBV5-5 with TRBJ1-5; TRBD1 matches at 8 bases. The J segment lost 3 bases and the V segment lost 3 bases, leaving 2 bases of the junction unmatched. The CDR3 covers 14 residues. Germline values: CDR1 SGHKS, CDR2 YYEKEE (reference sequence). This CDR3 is CASSWGQDNQPQHF. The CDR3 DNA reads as TGTGCCAGCAGCTGGGGACAGGACAATCAGCCCCAGCATTTT.

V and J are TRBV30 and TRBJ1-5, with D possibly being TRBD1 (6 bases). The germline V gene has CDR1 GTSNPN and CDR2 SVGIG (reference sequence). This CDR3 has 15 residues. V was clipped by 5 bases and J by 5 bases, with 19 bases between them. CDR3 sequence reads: CAWQRGRGLDQPQHF. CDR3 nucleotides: TGTGCCTGGCAGAGGGGGAGAGGTTTGGATCAGCCCCAGCATTTT. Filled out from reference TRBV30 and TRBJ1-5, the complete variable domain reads SQTIHQWPATLVQPVGSPLSLECTVEGTSNPNLYWYRQAAGRGLQLLFYSVGIGQISSEVPQNLSASRPQDRQFILSSKKLLLSDSGFYLCAWQRGRGLDQPQHFGDGTRLSIL.

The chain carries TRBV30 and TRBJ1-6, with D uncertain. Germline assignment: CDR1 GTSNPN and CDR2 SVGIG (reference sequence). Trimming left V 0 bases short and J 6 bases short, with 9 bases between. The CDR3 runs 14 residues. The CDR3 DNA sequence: TGTGCCTGGAGTGTGTCGGGTCCTAATTCACCCCTCCACTTT. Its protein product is CAWSVSGPNSPLHF.

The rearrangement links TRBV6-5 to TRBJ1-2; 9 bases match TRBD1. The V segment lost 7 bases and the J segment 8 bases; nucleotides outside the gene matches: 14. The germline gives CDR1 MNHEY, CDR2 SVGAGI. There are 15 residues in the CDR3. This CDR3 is CASKLKRTGGYGYTF. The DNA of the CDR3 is TGTGCCAGCAAACTCAAAAGAACAGGGGGCTACGGCTACACCTTC.

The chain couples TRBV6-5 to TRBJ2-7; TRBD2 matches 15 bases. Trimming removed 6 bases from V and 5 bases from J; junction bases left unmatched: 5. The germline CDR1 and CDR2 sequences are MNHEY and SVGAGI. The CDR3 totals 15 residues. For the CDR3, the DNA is TGTGCCAGCAGGGGACTAGCGGGGGGTTTTAACGAGCAGTACTTC. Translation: CASRGLAGGFNEQYF.

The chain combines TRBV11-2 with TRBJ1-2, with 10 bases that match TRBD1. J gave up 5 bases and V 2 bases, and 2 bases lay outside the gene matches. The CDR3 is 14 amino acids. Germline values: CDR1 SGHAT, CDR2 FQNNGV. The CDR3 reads CASSLPGQGYGYTF. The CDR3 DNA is TGTGCCAGCAGCTTACCGGGACAGGGGTATGGCTACACCTTC.

The CDR3 is CASSSGGALGQPQHF. CDR3 in DNA: TGTGCCAGCAGCTCGGGGGGGGCTTTAGGTCAGCCCCAGCATTTT. The V and J genes are TRBV5-6 and TRBJ1-5, with D tentatively TRBD1 (6 bases). This CDR3 contains 15 residues. Trimming removed 3 bases from V and 6 bases from J, with 16 bases in between. Looked up from germline, CDR1 is SGHDT and CDR2 is YYEEEE.

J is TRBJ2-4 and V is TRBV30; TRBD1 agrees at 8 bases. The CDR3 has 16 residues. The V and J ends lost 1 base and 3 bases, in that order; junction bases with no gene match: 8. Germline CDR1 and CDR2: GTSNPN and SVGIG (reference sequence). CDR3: CAWSGQGPGSKNIQYF. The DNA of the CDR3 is TGTGCCTGGAGTGGACAGGGGCCAGGAAGCAAAAACATTCAGTACTTC.

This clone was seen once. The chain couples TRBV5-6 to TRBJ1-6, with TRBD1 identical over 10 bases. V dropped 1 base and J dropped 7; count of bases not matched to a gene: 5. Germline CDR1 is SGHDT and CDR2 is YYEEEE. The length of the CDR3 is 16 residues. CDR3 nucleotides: TGTGCCAGCAGCTTGACGGACAGGGGGTGGAATTCACCCCTCCACTTT. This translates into CASSLTDRGWNSPLHF.

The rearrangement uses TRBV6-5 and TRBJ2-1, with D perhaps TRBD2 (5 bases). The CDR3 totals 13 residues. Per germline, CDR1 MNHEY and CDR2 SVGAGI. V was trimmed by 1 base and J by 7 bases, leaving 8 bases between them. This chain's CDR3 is CASSYFRENEQFF. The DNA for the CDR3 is TGTGCCAGCAGTTACTTCCGGGAAAATGAGCAGTTCTTC.

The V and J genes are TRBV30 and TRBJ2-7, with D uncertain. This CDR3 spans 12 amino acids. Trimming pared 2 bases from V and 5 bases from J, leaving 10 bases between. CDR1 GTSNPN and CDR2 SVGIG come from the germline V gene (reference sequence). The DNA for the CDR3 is TGTGCCTGGAGTCCAACCTTCCACGAGCAGTACTTC. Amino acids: CAWSPTFHEQYF.

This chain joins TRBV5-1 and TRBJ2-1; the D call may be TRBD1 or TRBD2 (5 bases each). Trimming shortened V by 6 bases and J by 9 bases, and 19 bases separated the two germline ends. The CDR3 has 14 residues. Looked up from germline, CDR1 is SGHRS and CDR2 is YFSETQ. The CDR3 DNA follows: TGCGCCAGCAAATGGGAAGCGGACACTCGTGAGCAGTTCTTC. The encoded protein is CASKWEADTREQFF.

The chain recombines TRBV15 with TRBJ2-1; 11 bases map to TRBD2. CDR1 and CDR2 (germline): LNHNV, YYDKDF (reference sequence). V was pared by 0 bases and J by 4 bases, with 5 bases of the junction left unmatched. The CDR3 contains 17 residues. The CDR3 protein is CATSRETGLAGYNEQFF. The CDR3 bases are TGTGCCACCAGCAGAGAAACAGGACTAGCGGGTTACAATGAGCAGTTCTTC. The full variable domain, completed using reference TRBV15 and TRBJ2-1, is DAMVIQNPRYQVTQFGKPVTLSCSQTLNHNVMYWYQQKSSQAPKLLFHYYDKDFNNEADTPDNFQSRRPNTSFCFLDIRSPGLGDTAMYLCATSRETGLAGYNEQFFGPGTRLTVL.

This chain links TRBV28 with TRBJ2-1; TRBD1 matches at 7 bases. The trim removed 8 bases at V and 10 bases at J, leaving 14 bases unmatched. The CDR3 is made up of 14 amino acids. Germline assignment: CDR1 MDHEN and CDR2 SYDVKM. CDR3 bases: TGTGCCAGCTCCCCGGGACAGAGAAGACAAGAGCAGTTCTTC. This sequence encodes CASSPGQRRQEQFF.

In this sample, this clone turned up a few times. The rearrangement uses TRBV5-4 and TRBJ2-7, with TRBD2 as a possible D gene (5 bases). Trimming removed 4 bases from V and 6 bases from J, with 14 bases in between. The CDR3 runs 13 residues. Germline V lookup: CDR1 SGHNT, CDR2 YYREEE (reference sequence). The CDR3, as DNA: TGTGCCAGCAGCACGGGGATGGCCACCGAGCAGTACTTC. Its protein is CASSTGMATEQYF.

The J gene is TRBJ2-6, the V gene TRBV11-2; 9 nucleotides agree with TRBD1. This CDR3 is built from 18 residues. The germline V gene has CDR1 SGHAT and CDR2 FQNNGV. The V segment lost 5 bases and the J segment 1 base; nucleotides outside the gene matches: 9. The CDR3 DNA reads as TGTGCCAGCAGCCTTTTACAGGGGGCGATGTCTGGGGCCAACGTCCTGACTTTC. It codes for CASSLLQGAMSGANVLTF.

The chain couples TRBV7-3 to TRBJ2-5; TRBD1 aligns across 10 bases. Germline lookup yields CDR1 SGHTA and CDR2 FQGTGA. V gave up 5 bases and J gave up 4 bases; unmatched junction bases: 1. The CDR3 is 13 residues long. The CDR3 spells CASSRDRGETQYF. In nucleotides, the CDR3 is TGTGCCAGCAGCCGGGACAGGGGAGAGACCCAGTACTTC.

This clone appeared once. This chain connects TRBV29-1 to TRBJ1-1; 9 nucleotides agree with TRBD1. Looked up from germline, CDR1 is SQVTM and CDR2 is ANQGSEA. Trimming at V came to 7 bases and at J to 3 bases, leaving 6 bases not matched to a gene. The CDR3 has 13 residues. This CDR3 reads CSGNRGRDTEAFF. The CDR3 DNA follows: TGCAGCGGCAACAGGGGGCGAGACACTGAAGCTTTCTTT.

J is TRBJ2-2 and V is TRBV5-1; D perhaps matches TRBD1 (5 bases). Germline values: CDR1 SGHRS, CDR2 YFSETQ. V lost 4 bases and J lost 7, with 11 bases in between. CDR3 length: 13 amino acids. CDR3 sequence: CASSVRVGGELFF. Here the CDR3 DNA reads TGCGCCAGCAGCGTCAGGGTGGGCGGGGAGCTGTTTTTT.